The 22 T cell receptor beta chains presented below share a single source sample, sequenced in a study of blood T cell repertoires in COVID-19. This table comes from immunoSEQ multiplex PCR, and its TCRdb copy is limited to in-frame clones, with some not included. This table holds about 250,000 clones, roughly 85% found once. The sequenced material came from PBMCs or T cells enriched from blood (not recorded which). Source of these receptors: a woman between 45 and 65 years old with acute COVID-19.

The chain couples TRBV4-3 to TRBJ2-1; 11 bases agree with TRBD2. The germline V gene has CDR1 LGHNA and CDR2 YSLEER. Germline trimming cut 0 bases from V and 6 bases from J; bases unmatched to any gene: 4. CDR3 size: 16 residues. CDR3 loop: CASSQDSGGAFNEQFF. The DNA of the CDR3 is TGCGCCAGCAGCCAAGATAGCGGGGGGGCCTTCAATGAGCAGTTCTTC.

This chain joins TRBV3-1 (or the pseudogene TRBV3-2) and TRBJ2-3, with D possibly being TRBD2 (6 bases). Germline assignment: CDR1 LGHDT and CDR2 YNNKEL (reference sequence). Trimming shortened V by 5 bases and J by 10 bases, and 16 bases separated the two germline ends. The CDR3 totals 13 residues. CDR3 sequence (DNA): TGTGCCAGCAGCACCCAGACTAGATTGGCGCAGTATTTT. Translated, it gives CASSTQTRLAQYF.

CDR3 residues: CASSPQLFNEKLFF. The CDR3 region has the DNA TGTGCCAGCTCACCACAGCTTTTTAATGAAAAACTGTTTTTT. The chain employs TRBV18 and TRBJ1-4; no clear D. Trimming pared 1 base from V and 4 bases from J, leaving 7 bases between. The CDR3 has 14 amino acids. Looked up from germline, CDR1 is KGHSH and CDR2 is LQKENI.

The chain recombines TRBV5-4 with TRBJ1-1; a weak D match, TRBD1 (5 bases). Trimming stripped 1 base from V and 0 bases from J, with 13 bases between. Germline V CDR1 and CDR2: SGHNT, YYREEE (reference sequence). The CDR3 consists of 16 residues. Here the CDR3 DNA reads TGTGCCAGCAGCTTGAGTGGGGGGATTTTGAACACTGAAGCTTTCTTT. It specifies CASSLSGGILNTEAFF.

The chain is built from TRBV27 and TRBJ1-1; TRBD1 agrees at 7 bases. The CDR3 runs to 17 residues. V trimming: 0 bases; J trimming: 1 base; junction bases outside the gene matches: 8. The germline CDR1 and CDR2 sequences are MNHEY and SMNVEV (reference sequence). CDR3 DNA: TGTGCCAGCAGTTTATCGTCATGGAGGGGGCGGAACACTGAAGCTTTCTTT. It codes for CASSLSSWRGRNTEAFF.

The gene calls are TRBV7-8 and TRBJ1-6, with 9 bases identical to TRBD1. The CDR3 has 16 residues. The ends lost 4 bases at V and 6 bases at J; junction bases unmatched: 7. Germline CDR1 reads SGHVS; CDR2 reads FQNEAQ. This CDR3 is CASSSMGDRANSPLHF. Written as DNA, the CDR3 is TGTGCCAGCAGCTCCATGGGGGACAGGGCTAATTCACCCCTCCACTTT.

V usage is TRBV13 and J usage is TRBJ2-7; 13 bases agree with TRBD2. V trimming: 5 bases; J trimming: 4 bases; junction bases outside the gene matches: 14. This CDR3 has 18 amino acids. The germline gives CDR1 PRHDT, CDR2 FYEKMQ (reference sequence). For the CDR3, the DNA is TGTGCCAGCAGCCCCCGGGCCACCTGGACTAGCGGGGGATACGAGCAGTACTTC. Translating it yields CASSPRATWTSGGYEQYF.

The genes are TRBV19 and TRBJ1-2; 12 bases agree with TRBD1. Germline CDR1 and CDR2: LNHDA and SQIVND (reference sequence). Unmatched junction bases numbered 9, after V lost 5 bases and J lost 2 bases. This CDR3 is 17 amino acids long. CDR3 in DNA: TGTGCCAGTAGTCCTACCGGGACAGGGGGCTTGAACTATGGCTACACCTTC. Translating it yields CASSPTGTGGLNYGYTF.

There are a few counts of this clone. The genes are TRBV7-7 and TRBJ2-1; TRBD1 matches at 8 bases. Germline CDR1 SSHAT, CDR2 FNYEAQ (reference sequence). The CDR3 consists of 15 residues. Trimming at V came to 5 bases and at J to 6 bases, leaving 9 bases not matched to a gene. CDR3 in amino acids: CASSPGTGSFNEQFF. CDR3 nucleotide sequence: TGTGCCAGCAGCCCTGGGACAGGATCATTCAATGAGCAGTTCTTC.

The chain carries TRBV9 and TRBJ1-6, with TRBD1 identical over 7 bases. This CDR3 is built from 14 residues. Germline V CDR1 and CDR2: SGDLS, YYNGEE. V lost 4 bases, J lost 6 bases, and 4 bases stayed unmatched. CDR3 loop: CASSKGQINSPLHF. The CDR3 bases are TGTGCCAGCAGCAAGGGACAGATTAATTCACCCCTCCACTTT.

The V gene is TRBV19, the J gene TRBJ2-7; tentatively, D is TRBD1 (8 bases). Germline values: CDR1 LNHDA, CDR2 SQIVND (reference sequence). The CDR3 runs 14 residues. V lost 6 bases and J lost 4, with 16 bases in between. The CDR3: CASRTGQGGYEQYF. DNA for the CDR3: TGTGCCAGTAGAACCGGACAGGGAGGGTACGAGCAGTACTTC.

V gene TRBV11-2 combines with J gene TRBJ2-1, with 8 bases matching TRBD1. This CDR3 is 15 amino acids long. CDR1 SGHAT and CDR2 FQNNGV come from the germline V gene. With 3 bases clipped from V and 8 bases from J, the junction kept 9 bases outside the gene matches. This CDR3 reads CASSFGDRIVDEQFF. The CDR3 DNA is TGTGCCAGCAGCTTCGGGGACAGGATTGTCGATGAGCAGTTCTTC.

The chain carries TRBV5-1 and TRBJ1-2; D may be TRBD1 (5 bases). The germline V gene encodes CDR1 SGHRS and CDR2 YFSETQ. This CDR3 is built from 16 residues. V lost 1 base to trimming and J lost 0 bases, with 13 bases between them. The CDR3 loop reads CASSLSGAPSNYGYTF. The CDR3 DNA reads TGCGCCAGCAGCTTGTCTGGGGCCCCCTCTAACTATGGCTACACCTTC.

This chain joins TRBV28 and TRBJ2-7, with D possibly TRBD1 on 8 matching bases. Germline CDR1 MDHEN, CDR2 SYDVKM. V shed 5 bases and J shed 3 bases, with 14 bases lying between them. This CDR3 is built from 14 residues. This CDR3 reads CASSTTGGDYEQYF. For the CDR3, the DNA is TGTGCCAGCAGTACCACAGGGGGGGACTACGAGCAGTACTTC.

This clone was counted a few times. The genes are TRBV7-2 and TRBJ2-5; no firm D call. The ends were cut back, 4 bases at V and 0 bases at J, with 9 bases in the middle. In germline, CDR1 is SGHTA, CDR2 FQGNSA. The CDR3 totals 14 residues. CDR3 in DNA: TGTGCCAGCAGCTCCTACGTTAACCAAGAGACCCAGTACTTC. It specifies CASSSYVNQETQYF.

This clone appeared a few times. The chain links TRBV7-8 to TRBJ1-5; D unresolved. Germline loops: CDR1 SGHVS, CDR2 FQNEAQ. The CDR3 consists of 15 residues. The V gene lost 1 base and the J gene lost 4 bases, with 11 bases spanning the gap. The CDR3 coding sequence is TGTGCCAGCAGCTTAGGGCGGGGTCGTAATCAGCCCCAGCATTTT. Translated, it gives CASSLGRGRNQPQHF.

This chain uses TRBV10-2 with TRBJ1-5; 11 positions match TRBD1. Germline CDR1 is WSHSY and CDR2 is SAAADI. The CDR3 has 16 residues. With 4 bases clipped from V and 3 bases from J, the junction kept 5 bases outside the gene matches. CDR3 DNA sequence: TGCGCCAGCAGTGTAGGACAGGGGGCTATCAATCAGCCCCAGCATTTT. Translating it yields CASSVGQGAINQPQHF.

The rearrangement joins TRBV7-2 to TRBJ1-5; D is undetermined. The CDR3 has 15 residues. Germline-derived CDR1 and CDR2 are SGHTA and FQGNSA. V gave up 6 bases and J gave up 2 bases, with 14 bases separating them. CDR3 bases: TGTGCCAGCAGTCCCTCGGGATATGGCAATCAGCCCCAGCATTTT. As protein: CASSPSGYGNQPQHF.

The gene calls are TRBV30 and TRBJ1-1; possibly TRBD1 for D (5 bases). Germline assignment: CDR1 GTSNPN and CDR2 SVGIG (reference sequence). The CDR3 is 13 residues long. The V gene lost 2 bases and the J gene lost 4 bases, with 11 bases spanning the gap. The CDR3 loop is CAWSQTGGTEAFF. Written as DNA, the CDR3 is TGTGCCTGGAGTCAGACCGGGGGCACTGAAGCTTTCTTT.

V and J are TRBV5-1 and TRBJ1-1, with 10 positions matching TRBD1. Germline loops: CDR1 SGHRS, CDR2 YFSETQ. The CDR3 loop spans 15 amino acids. J was trimmed by 5 bases and V by 4 bases; bases with no gene match: 8. In DNA form, the CDR3 reads TGCGCCAGCAGCGGGGGGACAGGGGATCGGACTGAAGCTTTCTTT. Amino acids: CASSGGTGDRTEAFF.

The J gene is TRBJ1-1, the V gene TRBV18; D not certain. This CDR3 has 13 amino acids. Per the germline V gene, CDR1 is KGHSH and CDR2 is LQKENI. V lost 2 bases to trimming and J lost 3 bases, with 7 bases between them. The CDR3 loop is CASSPISDTEAFF. For the CDR3, the DNA is TGTGCCAGCTCACCAATATCGGACACTGAAGCTTTCTTT.

V is TRBV5-1 and J is TRBJ2-5; 10 bases are shared with TRBD1. There are 16 residues in the CDR3. Trimming took 3 bases from V and 4 from J; bases not matched to a gene: 9. CDR1 is SGHRS and CDR2 is YFSETQ in the germline V gene. For the CDR3, the DNA is TGCGCCAGCAGCTCGTCGACAGGGGGCTTCGGAGAGACCCAGTACTTC. This translates into CASSSSTGGFGETQYF.